These T cell receptor beta chains were read from a single sample in a study of Graves' ophthalmopathy and Graves' hyperthyroidism. Using its own MiXCR run on the multiplex PCR reads, TCRdb lists one record per CDR3 protein. The sample holds roughly 600,000 distinct CDR3 sequences, 35% to 45% seen once. The sequenced sample consisted of peripheral blood or thyroid tissue (not recorded which). All receptors come from an adult man with Graves' hyperthyroidism. Each CDR3 is given with its conserved first and last residue. Fields, in order: J gene, CDR3 length, D gene, V gene, clone size, CDR3 DNA, CDR3 protein. D genes are given only for firm matches. Only some rows state a clone size, as once, few, many or a class for expanded clones.

J gene: TRBJ2-5; CDR3 length: 16; D gene: TRBD2; V gene: TRBV6-6; clone size: few; CDR3 DNA: TGTGCCAGCAGTTACTCGTCGGGACTAGGGGAAGAGACCCAGTACTTC; CDR3 protein: CASSYSSGLGEETQYF
J gene: TRBJ1-2; CDR3 length: 15; D gene: TRBD1; V gene: TRBV11-3; clone size: many; CDR3 DNA: TGTGCCAGCAGCCTCATGACAGGGGGAGACTATGGCTACACCTTC; CDR3 protein: CASSLMTGGDYGYTF
J gene: TRBJ2-3; CDR3 length: 13; D gene: -; V gene: TRBV6-5; clone size: once; CDR3 DNA: TGTGCCAGCAAGGCGGATAGCACAGATACGCAGTATTTT; CDR3 protein: CASKADSTDTQYF
J gene: TRBJ2-5; CDR3 length: 15; D gene: -; V gene: TRBV2; clone size: few; CDR3 DNA: TGTGCCAGCAGTGAGTCTTGGACAGACCAAGAGACCCAGTACTTC; CDR3 protein: CASSESWTDQETQYF
J gene: TRBJ1-2; CDR3 length: 16; D gene: TRBD1; V gene: TRBV2; clone size: -; CDR3 DNA: TGTGCCAGCAGTCCGTCCGGGACAGCGGGGGCTTATGGCTACACCTTC; CDR3 protein: CASSPSGTAGAYGYTF
J gene: TRBJ1-2; CDR3 length: 12; D gene: TRBD1; V gene: TRBV29-1; clone size: many; CDR3 DNA: TGCAGCGTTTACGATCACAGGGGCGGCTACACCTTC; CDR3 protein: CSVYDHRGGYTF
J gene: TRBJ1-2; CDR3 length: 13; D gene: -; V gene: TRBV2; clone size: -; CDR3 DNA: TGTGCCAGCACCGCCGGGGCTAACTATGGCTACACCTTC; CDR3 protein: CASTAGANYGYTF
J gene: TRBJ2-6; CDR3 length: 15; D gene: -; V gene: TRBV29-1; clone size: -; CDR3 DNA: TGCAGCGTTGAATTCGCGGAGTCAGGGGCCAACGTCCTGACTTTC; CDR3 protein: CSVEFAESGANVLTF
J gene: TRBJ2-7; CDR3 length: 16; D gene: TRBD1; V gene: TRBV7-6; clone size: -; CDR3 DNA: TGTGCCAGCAGCCGGCATGGGACAGGGGGAGCCTACGAGCAGTACTTC; CDR3 protein: CASSRHGTGGAYEQYF
J gene: TRBJ2-2; CDR3 length: 13; D gene: -; V gene: TRBV24-1; clone size: few; CDR3 DNA: TGTGCCACCCAGGGTAGGGTGGCCGGGGAGCTGTTTTTT; CDR3 protein: CATQGRVAGELFF